These T cell receptor beta chains were read from a single sample in a study of T-cell memory formation after mild COVID-19. Via MiXCR, TCRdb re-called the 5' RACE reads, giving one row per CDR3 protein. The table includes 200,000 to 300,000 distinct CDR3 sequences, 16% detected once. The source material was PBMCs or a T cell subset sorted from them (not recorded which). These receptors were obtained from a young man who had mild COVID-19 (a few samples of this study predate the infection). Cell type and time point are not known. Each CDR3 is given with its conserved first and last residue. A D gene is named only where the DNA matches it firmly. The size entry is marked missing in some rows and otherwise reads once, few, many or a size class.

TGTGCCAGCTCATTACAGGGTGTAAGCGGCTACACCTTC	CASSLQGVSGYTF	NA	NA	TRBV18	TRBJ1-2
TGTGCCAGCAGCCAAGACCGGAGTGCGGACACGCAGTATTTT	CASSQDRSADTQYF	NA	few	TRBV4-2	TRBJ2-3
TGTGCCAGCAGTTACTCTTGGGGAAGAAACACCATATATTTT	CASSYSWGRNTIYF	NA	NA	TRBV6-5	TRBJ1-3
TGCAGTGCGGGGACGCCCGCAACTAATGAAAAACTGTTTTTT	CSAGTPATNEKLFF	NA	many	TRBV20-1	TRBJ1-4
TGTGCCAGCAGCCACCTAGGGAGTGAGCTCGACGAGGAGCTGTTTTTT	CASSHLGSELDEELFF	NA	many	TRBV7-3	TRBJ2-2
TGTGCCAGCAGACCTGACCCGACAGGGTCGTCCTATAATTCACCCCTCCACTTT	CASRPDPTGSSYNSPLHF	TRBD1	NA	TRBV28	TRBJ1-6
TGTGCCAGCAGCTTACCAGGCGAAAAACTGTTTTTT	CASSLPGEKLFF	NA	few	TRBV7-9	TRBJ1-4
TGTGCCAGCAGCTTGGTGGGACAGGGACACGAGACCCAGTACTTC	CASSLVGQGHETQYF	TRBD1	few	TRBV5-5	TRBJ2-5
TGCAGTGCTATGTTCGGGACTAGTCCGTTCTTC	CSAMFGTSPFF	TRBD2	few	TRBV20-1	TRBJ2-1
TGTGCCAGCAGATTCCCCGGGGGGAACTATGGCTACACCTTC	CASRFPGGNYGYTF	NA	NA	TRBV5-5	TRBJ1-2
TGTGCCAGCAGCTCGAACAGGGCCTTGAGGGAGACCCAGTACTTC	CASSSNRALRETQYF	NA	few	TRBV7-2	TRBJ2-5
TGCGCCAGCAGCTTGGCCACTGAAGCTTTCTTT	CASSLATEAFF	NA	NA	TRBV5-1	TRBJ1-1
TGTGCCAGCAGCTTAACCGGGAGGACTAGCGGCTACAATGAGCAGTTCTTC	CASSLTGRTSGYNEQFF	TRBD2	NA	TRBV7-2	TRBJ2-1
TGTGCCAGCAGTTTAGTACTAGTCGGCTACAATGAGCAGTTCTTC	CASSLVLVGYNEQFF	NA	NA	TRBV12-3/TRBV12-4	TRBJ2-1
TGTGCCAGCAGCCCCTACCTAGCCAATCAGCCCCAGCATTTT	CASSPYLANQPQHF	NA	few	TRBV2	TRBJ1-5
TGTGCCAGCAGCTTTAAAGACAGGGGCCAAGAGACCCAGTACTTC	CASSFKDRGQETQYF	TRBD1	NA	TRBV5-5	TRBJ2-5
TGCGCCAGCAGCTTGGGGGAATATCGGAATAACTATGGCTACACCTTC	CASSLGEYRNNYGYTF	NA	few	TRBV4-3	TRBJ1-2
TGTGCCAGCACCAACAGAGACGGCTACACCTTC	CASTNRDGYTF	NA	NA	TRBV6-5	TRBJ1-2
TGTGCCAGCAGCTTAGGGACAGTTACCTACAATGAGCAGTTCTTC	CASSLGTVTYNEQFF	NA	NA	TRBV7-9	TRBJ2-1
TGTGCCAGCAGTCCAGGACAGTATCAGCCCCAGCATTTT	CASSPGQYQPQHF	NA	few	TRBV27	TRBJ1-5
TGTGCCAGCAGCCCAATACAGGGGGGGGAAAAACTGTTTTTT	CASSPIQGGEKLFF	TRBD1	NA	TRBV7-2	TRBJ1-4
TGTGCCAGCACTCGACCGAGCTCGGGGACTGAAGCTTTCTTT	CASTRPSSGTEAFF	NA	few	TRBV2	TRBJ1-1
TGTGCCAGCAGTTTAGAGGTTCTGAGCACAGATACGCAGTATTTT	CASSLEVLSTDTQYF	NA	many	TRBV12-3/TRBV12-4	TRBJ2-3
TGTGCCAGCAGCTCAGGCGGGCAGCAGGTCTACAATGAGCAGTTCTTC	CASSSGGQQVYNEQFF	NA	few	TRBV5-4	TRBJ2-1
TGTGCCAGCACCCCGGGGGAGCAGTTCTTC	CASTPGEQFF	NA	few	TRBV7-9	TRBJ2-1
TGTGCCAGCAGTCCAGCGGGGTACCAAGAGACCCAGTACTTC	CASSPAGYQETQYF	TRBD2	once	TRBV4-2	TRBJ2-5
TGTGCCAGCAGCCCCGGAGACAGCTATTATCAGCCCCAGCATTTT	CASSPGDSYYQPQHF	NA	NA	TRBV4-2	TRBJ1-5
TGTGCCACCAGCAGAGGCTCTTTAGGTTTTTCTGGCTACACCTTC	CATSRGSLGFSGYTF	NA	NA	TRBV15	TRBJ1-2
TGTGCCAGCAGCCCGGACAGGGGGGGCACTGAAGCTTTCTTT	CASSPDRGGTEAFF	TRBD1	NA	TRBV6-5	TRBJ1-1
TGTGCCAGCAGCTTAGGAGGGAAGACTGAAGCTTTCTTT	CASSLGGKTEAFF	NA	few	TRBV7-6	TRBJ1-1
TGTGCCAGCAGCCCCTCGGGCAGGTCGGGACAGCCCCAGCATTTT	CASSPSGRSGQPQHF	NA	few	TRBV28	TRBJ1-5
TGTGCCAGCAGCTCTATGAGTGGATCCTACAATGAGCAGTTCTTC	CASSSMSGSYNEQFF	NA	NA	TRBV7-2	TRBJ2-1
TGCAGTGCTAGGCCGGGAGGGGGAGAGACCCAGTACTTC	CSARPGGGETQYF	TRBD2	few	TRBV20-1	TRBJ2-5
TGCAGTGCTAGAGCAACAGGGTGGGAGACCCAGTACTTC	CSARATGWETQYF	NA	few	TRBV20-1	TRBJ2-5
TGTGCCAGCTCTAGGGGGGCAAGCAATCAGCCCCAGCATTTT	CASSRGASNQPQHF	NA	few	TRBV28	TRBJ1-5
TGTGCCAGCAGCCAGTCCAGGGATTCAGATACGCAGTATTTT	CASSQSRDSDTQYF	NA	NA	TRBV7-3	TRBJ2-3
TGTGCCAGCAGTGGGGACAGGGCTGGGGCCAACGTCCTGACTTTC	CASSGDRAGANVLTF	TRBD1	many	TRBV2	TRBJ2-6
TGTGCCAGCAGCGTCGGACTAGCGGGGGGAAACATTCAGTACTTC	CASSVGLAGGNIQYF	TRBD2	many	TRBV7-2	TRBJ2-4
TGCGCCAGCAGCTTGGCCAGTACTAGCGGGGGTAGCAATGAGCAGTTCTTC	CASSLASTSGGSNEQFF	TRBD2	few	TRBV5-1	TRBJ2-1
TGTGCCAGCAGCCAAGCGTCGCGGGGTTGGGGCACAGATACGCAGTATTTT	CASSQASRGWGTDTQYF	NA	many	TRBV14	TRBJ2-3
TGCGCCAGCATGGTTGGGCCTAGCGGGGGGACAGATACGCAGTATTTT	CASMVGPSGGTDTQYF	TRBD2	few	TRBV5-1	TRBJ2-3
TGTGCCAGCACCCTTCCTGGAGGGGGCAATCAGCCCCAGCATTTT	CASTLPGGGNQPQHF	NA	few	TRBV28	TRBJ1-5